The clone carrying this T cell receptor beta chain was observed a few times. Its antigen is not identified. The authors reverse transcribed all of the isolated RNA, so sequencing captured expressed TCRB transcripts. The method was immunoSEQ multiplex PCR; TCRdb's version includes in-frame clones alone and lacks a portion of them. Of a few hundred thousand clones listed, around 15% are singletons. The source of the sample is a study of beta chain features in type 1 diabetes. Study-level background: Patients looked much like healthy donors when it came to age, gender and cell yields. Findings and caveats of the study: When VDJ junctions were examined, type 1 diabetes patients showed fewer insertions and more deletions. Researchers cautioned that cDNA sequencing could over-represent cells with high TCR expression. Moderate yet significant TCRB CDR3 shortening was seen in Type 1 diabetes patients in all four CD4+ subsets.

Via CD45RO/CCR7/CD25/CD127/CD95/CD27, cells of the CD4+ naive, central memory, regulatory and stem cell-like memory subsets were sorted. Trimming took 2 bases from V and 4 from J, leaving 10 bases between them. This CDR3 region has 14 residues. Germline V gene lookup returns CDR1 SGDLS and CDR2 YYNGEE. This TCR derives from a man younger than 40 with type 1 diabetes. The sequenced sample was naive CD4+ T cells from blood. The chain has TRBV9 and TRBJ2-4, with a tentative D call TRBD2 (6 bases). The CDR3 spells CASSVGGRKNIQYF. Here the CDR3 DNA reads TGTGCCAGCAGCGTCGGGGGAAGGAAAAACATTCAGTACTTC. Using reference TRBV9 and TRBJ2-4 for the parts outside the CDR3, the full variable domain is DSGVTQTPKHLITATGQRVTLRCSPRSGDLSVYWYQQSLDQGLQFLIQYYNGEERAKGNILERFSAQQFPDLHSELNLSSLELGDSALYFCASSVGGRKNIQYFGAGTRLSVL.